Listed below are T cell receptor beta chains from one sample, sequenced in a study of identical twins. TCRdb reprocessed the 5' RACE reads with MiXCR, giving one entry per CDR3 protein. The table lists some 560,000 distinct CDR3 sequences, just under 10% of them singletons. This sample also belongs to another study, concerning yellow fever vaccine responses in identical twins.

The sequenced sample was PBMCs. Every receptor here comes from a woman between 18 and 30 years old in good health. The CDR3 runs from the conserved cysteine through the conserved F or W. D genes are given only for firm matches. Some rows have no size entry. The others give once, few or many, or a class for an expanded clone.

>.|TRBV5-1|TRBD2|TRBJ2-1
CASSWGLAGKEQFF
TGCGCCAGCAGCTGGGGGCTAGCGGGCAAAGAGCAGTTCTTC
>many|TRBV28|TRBD1|TRBJ2-5
CASSPGDRGKETQYF
TGTGCCAGCAGTCCAGGGGACAGGGGTAAAGAGACCCAGTACTTC
>few|TRBV20-1|.|TRBJ1-1
CSARGGLNEAFF
TGCAGTGCTAGGGGGGGGCTGAATGAAGCTTTCTTT
>few|TRBV5-1|TRBD2|TRBJ2-1
CASSDLAGGPNEQFF
TGCGCCAGCAGCGATTTAGCGGGGGGTCCCAATGAGCAGTTCTTC
>.|TRBV20-1|.|TRBJ2-5
CSAQGETQYF
TGCAGTGCACAAGGAGAGACCCAGTACTTC
>.|TRBV7-9|.|TRBJ2-7
CASSSVLSSYEQYF
TGTGCCAGCAGCTCGGTACTGAGCTCCTACGAGCAGTACTTC
>.|TRBV19|TRBD1|TRBJ2-2
CASSLYRGMISTRELFF
TGTGCCAGCTCTCTTTACAGGGGTATGATTAGTACCAGGGAGCTGTTTTTT
>.|TRBV9|TRBD1|TRBJ1-1
CASSAGTGATEAFF
TGTGCCAGCAGCGCAGGGACAGGGGCCACTGAAGCTTTCTTT
>.|TRBV7-2|TRBD2|TRBJ2-3
CASSLLAGSMDTQYF
TGTGCCAGCAGCTTATTAGCGGGGAGCATGGATACGCAGTATTTT
>.|TRBV7-2|.|TRBJ2-3
CASSLFVYTDTQYF
TGTGCCAGCAGCTTATTTGTTTACACAGATACGCAGTATTTT